What follows are 20 T cell receptor beta chains derived from one specimen sequenced in a study of shared clonotypes between healthy human individuals. The protocol was immunoSEQ multiplex PCR, while the TCRdb copy is restricted to in-frame clones and leaves out a portion. The sample holds over a million clones, about 76% seen once. Material: memory CD4+ T cells sorted from blood. Subset meaning: CD45RA-negative fraction. These receptors were collected from a man between 18 and 35 years old in good health.

The chain uses TRBV11-2 and TRBJ2-3; 10 bases line up with TRBD2. Germline V lookup: CDR1 SGHAT, CDR2 FQNNGV. The junction had 8 bases not matched to a gene; V was cut back by 4 bases and J by 7 bases. The CDR3 length is 15 residues. The CDR3 nucleotides are TGTGCCAGCAGCTCCCAGCGGGGGGGCCTATATACGCAGTATTTT. Translation: CASSSQRGGLYTQYF.

This clone was observed at least ten times. J is TRBJ1-1 and V is TRBV19, with a possible D match to TRBD1 (5 bases). Looked up from germline, CDR1 is LNHDA and CDR2 is SQIVND (reference sequence). The length of the CDR3 is 15 residues. Trimming removed 3 bases from V and 6 bases from J, with 17 bases in between. CDR3 sequence (DNA): TGTGCCAGTAGTATGACCAGCTCGGCGGGGGCTGAAGCTTTCTTT. Amino acid sequence: CASSMTSSAGAEAFF.

The chain recombines TRBV7-9 with TRBJ2-7, with 9 bases aligning to TRBD2. V dropped 2 bases and J dropped 4; count of bases not matched to a gene: 15. The CDR3 runs to 18 residues. Germline-derived CDR1 and CDR2 are SEHNR and FQNEAQ (reference sequence). The CDR3 is CASSLWLAGSYIIYEQYF. CDR3 nucleotides: TGTGCCAGCAGCTTATGGCTAGCGGGATCTTATATTATTTACGAGCAGTACTTC.

V usage is TRBV30 and J usage is TRBJ2-2; 7 bases map to TRBD1. CDR3 length: 15 amino acids. With V trimmed by 3 bases and J by 2 bases, 6 bases remained unmatched. The germline CDR1 and CDR2 sequences are GTSNPN and SVGIG (reference sequence). The CDR3 region is CAWRIGQVNTGELFF. CDR3 in DNA: TGTGCCTGGAGGATAGGACAGGTCAACACCGGGGAGCTGTTTTTT.

The chain couples TRBV23-1 to TRBJ2-1; perhaps TRBD2 as D (5 bases). TRBV23-1 is flagged as an ORF with uncertain function. The ends were cut back, 3 bases at V and 10 bases at J, with 7 bases in the middle. There are 11 residues in the CDR3. The CDR3 protein is CASSHAGEQFF. The CDR3 nucleotides are TGCGCCAGCAGTCACGCGGGCGAGCAGTTCTTC.

The chain uses TRBV5-1 and TRBJ1-1; possibly TRBD1 for D (6 bases). CDR1 and CDR2 from the germline V gene are SGHRS and YFSETQ. Trimming pared 4 bases from V and 0 bases from J, leaving 13 bases between. The CDR3 extends over 15 amino acids. The CDR3 protein is CASSASDRLNTEAFF. The CDR3 DNA reads TGCGCCAGCAGCGCGAGCGACAGGCTGAACACTGAAGCTTTCTTT.

In regard to this clone: The same CDR3 also results from other DNA sequences found in this sample. The chain links TRBV30 to TRBJ2-7; D is unclear. The CDR3 spans 13 residues. Germline CDR1 reads GTSNPN; CDR2 reads SVGIG (reference sequence). Trimming shortened V by 0 bases and J by 4 bases, and 10 bases separated the two germline ends. CDR3 coding DNA: TGTGCCTGGAGTGTACGAGGCCCATACGAGCAGTACTTC. As protein: CAWSVRGPYEQYF.

The rearrangement uses TRBV7-9 and TRBJ2-1, with a weak D call TRBD2 (6 bases). V dropped 4 bases and J dropped 6 bases, with 16 bases sitting between them. The CDR3 runs to 15 residues. Per germline, CDR1 SEHNR and CDR2 FQNEAQ (reference sequence). DNA for the CDR3: TGTGCCAGCAGCTCAATGGGACTGGATACCAATGAGCAGTTCTTC. It translates to CASSSMGLDTNEQFF.

This clone was counted a few times. The sample contains more than one DNA sequence encoding this CDR3. The chain is built from TRBV9 and TRBJ1-3; D uncertain. V lost 0 bases to trimming and J lost 4 bases, with 8 bases between them. The CDR3 is 14 residues long. The germline V gene has CDR1 SGDLS and CDR2 YYNGEE. DNA for the CDR3: TGTGCCAGCAGCGTAGGGGCTGACGGAAACACCATATATTTT. Amino acid sequence: CASSVGADGNTIYF. The entire variable domain, with the rest obtained from reference TRBV9 and TRBJ1-3, is as follows: DSGVTQTPKHLITATGQRVTLRCSPRSGDLSVYWYQQSLDQGLQFLIQYYNGEERAKGNILERFSAQQFPDLHSELNLSSLELGDSALYFCASSVGADGNTIYFGEGSWLTVV.

This clone has just one count. This chain uses TRBV13 with TRBJ2-2, with a possible D match to TRBD1 (6 bases). In germline, CDR1 is PRHDT, CDR2 FYEKMQ (reference sequence). The V end was cut by 5 bases, the J end by 4 bases, with 11 bases between. The CDR3 is 14 amino acids. CDR3 coding DNA: TGTGCCAGCAGCGTTAACAGGGTCACCGGGGAGCTGTTTTTT. It yields the protein CASSVNRVTGELFF.

The chain recombines TRBV5-1 with TRBJ2-7; 10 bases match TRBD2. The CDR3 is 17 amino acids. Losses at the gene ends were 4 bases for V and 3 bases for J; bases not matched to a gene: 13. Looked up from germline, CDR1 is SGHRS and CDR2 is YFSETQ. CDR3 amino acids: CASSDRDRRTSGYEQYF. The CDR3, as DNA: TGCGCCAGCAGCGACCGGGACAGGCGGACTAGCGGCTACGAGCAGTACTTC.

The chain joins TRBV7-8 to TRBJ2-1; 10 positions agree with TRBD2. Germline CDR1 and CDR2: SGHVS and FQNEAQ. J lost 5 bases, V lost 2 bases, and 6 bases had no gene match. There are 16 residues in the CDR3. CDR3 amino acids: CASSLRAGGPNNEQFF. The DNA of the CDR3 is TGTGCCAGCAGCTTAAGAGCGGGGGGGCCCAACAATGAGCAGTTCTTC.

Only a few counts were recorded for this clone. The V and J genes are TRBV15 and TRBJ2-7; 7 bases map to TRBD1. V dropped 0 bases and J dropped 6; count of bases not matched to a gene: 5. This CDR3 is built from 14 residues. Germline V lookup: CDR1 LNHNV, CDR2 YYDKDF (reference sequence). CDR3 nucleotide sequence: TGTGCCACCAGCAGAGATACTACAGGGGTCGAGCAGTACTTC. Its translation: CATSRDTTGVEQYF. Combining the CDR3 with reference TRBV15 and TRBJ2-7 gives the whole variable domain DAMVIQNPRYQVTQFGKPVTLSCSQTLNHNVMYWYQQKSSQAPKLLFHYYDKDFNNEADTPDNFQSRRPNTSFCFLDIRSPGLGDTAMYLCATSRDTTGVEQYFGPGTRLTVT.

The chain carries TRBV4-3 and TRBJ2-3; the D gene could be TRBD1 or TRBD2 (5 bases each). V lost 2 bases and J lost 2, with 11 bases in between. Germline V CDR1 and CDR2: LGHNA, YSLEER. This CDR3 comprises 15 residues. The CDR3 loop reads CASSQNPGTTDTQYF. CDR3 coding DNA: TGCGCCAGCAGCCAAAATCCCGGGACCACAGATACGCAGTATTTT.

The rearrangement uses TRBV19 and TRBJ1-1, with D tentatively TRBD1 (5 bases). This CDR3 is built from 12 residues. The V end lost 8 bases, the J end lost 0 bases, and 7 bases lay between the germline ends. The germline V gene encodes CDR1 LNHDA and CDR2 SQIVND (reference sequence). CDR3 loop: CASGRVNTEAFF. In DNA form, the CDR3 reads TGTGCCAGTGGCAGGGTGAACACTGAAGCTTTCTTT.

The genes are TRBV4-3 and TRBJ1-1; D gene unclear. The CDR3 is made up of 11 amino acids. V lost 7 bases to trimming and J lost 4 bases, with 7 bases between them. Germline lookup yields CDR1 LGHNA and CDR2 YSLEER. The CDR3 bases are TGCGCCAGCACTTGGGGCACTGAAGCTTTCTTT. Amino acid sequence: CASTWGTEAFF.

The rearrangement joins TRBV14 to TRBJ1-1; possible D gene TRBD1, 5 bases. The CDR3 spans 11 residues. The germline gives CDR1 SGHDN, CDR2 FVKESK. The ends were cut back, 5 bases at V and 6 bases at J, with 7 bases in the middle. CDR3 in DNA: TGTGCCAGCAGCGTGGGACCTGAAGCTTTCTTT. Translation gives CASSVGPEAFF.

This clone was seen more than once but under ten times. A read error may account for a junction end that differs from germline. Other DNA sequences in this sample translate to the same CDR3. V usage is TRBV5-4 and J usage is TRBJ1-4; TRBD1 is a possible D gene (5 bases). CDR3 length: 14 amino acids. The germline V gene has CDR1 SGHNT and CDR2 YYREEE (reference sequence). Written as DNA, the CDR3 is TGTGCCAGCAGTTTGGCGGGGGGAAATGAAAAACTGTTTTTT. Its protein product is CASSLAGGNEKLFF.

Notes on this clone: Other DNA sequences within the sample encode an identical CDR3. This chain connects TRBV6-1 to TRBJ1-4, with TRBD1 identical over 8 bases. CDR3 size: 15 residues. Germline CDR1 and CDR2: MNHNS and SASEGT. V was clipped by 2 bases and J by 2 bases; unmatched bases: 1. The CDR3 reads CASSEQGATNEKLFF. The CDR3, as DNA: TGTGCCAGCAGTGAACAGGGGGCTACTAATGAAAAACTGTTTTTT.

The chain recombines TRBV28 with TRBJ2-3; a possible D gene is TRBD1 (6 bases). The CDR3 runs to 14 residues. Germline assignment: CDR1 MDHEN and CDR2 SYDVKM. V shed 1 base and J shed 5 bases, with 10 bases lying between them. The CDR3 DNA follows: TGTGCCAGCAGTTTATCCACAGGGAAAGATACGCAGTATTTT. It yields the protein CASSLSTGKDTQYF.